Below are 32 T cell receptor beta chains sequenced from a single sample in a study of T cell repertoires in cytomegalovirus infection. These receptors have no known antigen. Using its own MiXCR run on the reads, TCRdb lists one record per CDR3 protein. This sample has roughly 340,000 distinct CDR3 sequences, with about 28% found just once. The starting material was cultured PBMCs, obtained from culture after CMV antigen stimulation. These receptors came from a human donor in good health (CMV status not recorded). Some clones in this sample may be carry-over from other donors' samples.

This clonotype was counted only a few times. V gene TRBV12-3 or TRBV12-4 combines with J gene TRBJ2-6; the D call may be TRBD1 or TRBD2 (5 bases each). The CDR3 runs to 16 residues. V gave up 9 bases and J gave up 6 bases, with 21 bases separating them. The CDR3 sequence: CARGVRAPNEANVLTF. CDR3 nucleotide sequence: TGTGCCAGGGGGGTTCGGGCTCCGAATGAGGCCAACGTCCTGACTTTC.

The V and J genes are TRBV12-3 or TRBV12-4 and TRBJ2-6, with D uncertain. There are 17 residues in the CDR3. Trimming took off 3 bases at V and 0 bases at J, with 12 bases between the two ends. The CDR3 here is CASSLDFWFSGANVLTF. DNA for the CDR3: TGTGCCAGCAGTTTGGATTTCTGGTTCTCTGGGGCCAACGTCCTGACTTTC.

The chain carries TRBV6-6 and TRBJ2-1; the match to TRBD2 covers 8 bases. CDR1 is MNHNY, CDR2 SVGAGI, per germline (reference sequence). Germline trimming cut 2 bases from V and 8 bases from J; bases unmatched to any gene: 8. This CDR3 has 15 amino acids. The CDR3 loop is CASSYGAGRGDEQFF. CDR3 nucleotide sequence: TGTGCCAGCAGTTACGGGGCGGGGCGGGGGGATGAGCAGTTCTTC.

Many counts were recorded for this clonotype. The genes are TRBV6-1 and TRBJ2-3; D gene ambiguous. CDR3 size: 16 residues. CDR1 and CDR2 from the germline V gene are MNHNS and SASEGT. The V and J ends lost 0 bases and 2 bases respectively, with 12 bases between them. Here the CDR3 reads CASSEAQAAHTDTQYF. The CDR3 bases are TGTGCCAGCAGTGAAGCTCAGGCAGCCCACACAGATACGCAGTATTTT.

The V gene is TRBV19, the J gene TRBJ1-5; TRBD1 matches at 9 bases. Germline loops: CDR1 LNHDA, CDR2 SQIVND (reference sequence). The V segment lost 5 bases and the J segment 0 bases; nucleotides outside the gene matches: 5. The CDR3 has 16 amino acids. CDR3 nucleotide sequence: TGTGCCAGTAGTGCCCAGGGACAGGGTAGCAATCAGCCCCAGCATTTT. Its translation: CASSAQGQGSNQPQHF.

The chain employs TRBV6-5 and TRBJ2-7, with D unresolved. The CDR3 is made up of 13 amino acids. The V end lost 6 bases, the J end lost 6 bases, and 15 bases lay between the germline ends. CDR1 is MNHEY, CDR2 SVGAGI, per germline. DNA of the CDR3: TGTGCCAGCAGCAAGCTTGGTAGGTTCGAGCAGTACTTC. This codes for CASSKLGRFEQYF.

This clonotype was seen a handful of times. The J gene is TRBJ1-1, the V gene TRBV19; no reliable D call. The CDR3 totals 12 residues. Germline CDR1 LNHDA, CDR2 SQIVND (reference sequence). The ends were cut back, 5 bases at V and 3 bases at J, with 7 bases in the middle. The DNA for the CDR3 is TGTGCCAGTAGTTGGGAAGACACTGAAGCTTTCTTT. Amino acids: CASSWEDTEAFF.

This clonotype was found many times. The chain links TRBV6-4 to TRBJ2-3; D might be TRBD1 (7 bases). V was trimmed by 3 bases and J by 0 bases, leaving 13 bases between them. Per the germline V gene, CDR1 is MRHNA and CDR2 is SNTAGT. This CDR3 has 16 residues. Here the CDR3 reads CASSERRDRSTDTQYF. The DNA for the CDR3 is TGTGCCAGCAGTGAACGGAGGGACAGAAGCACAGATACGCAGTATTTT.

The chain has TRBV19 and TRBJ2-7; D gene ambiguous. This CDR3 spans 13 amino acids. Looked up from germline, CDR1 is LNHDA and CDR2 is SQIVND (reference sequence). Trimming cost V 6 bases and J 4 bases, with 13 bases left between them. In DNA form, the CDR3 reads TGTGCCAGTAGCCGCCGTGAGGTATACGAGCAGTACTTC. It encodes CASSRREVYEQYF.

V is TRBV5-1 and J is TRBJ2-1; tentatively, D is TRBD2 (6 bases). Germline CDR1 reads SGHRS; CDR2 reads YFSETQ. V gave up 5 bases and J gave up 8 bases, with 14 bases separating them. This CDR3 contains 13 residues. As DNA, the CDR3 is TGCGCCAGCAGTGTCGGGACTCCCGATGAGCAGTTCTTC. Encoded protein: CASSVGTPDEQFF.

This clonotype was found many times. V and J are TRBV19 and TRBJ1-5; D ambiguous. The CDR3 is made up of 15 amino acids. CDR1 and CDR2 from the germline V gene are LNHDA and SQIVND (reference sequence). V lost 5 bases and J lost 4, with 15 bases in between. CDR3 loop: CASSSARTLNQPQHF. The CDR3 nucleotides read TGTGCCAGTAGTTCTGCCCGAACCCTGAATCAGCCCCAGCATTTT. The full variable domain, completed using reference TRBV19 and TRBJ1-5, is DGGITQSPKYLFRKEGQNVTLSCEQNLNHDAMYWYRQDPGQGLRLIYYSQIVNDFQKGDIAEGYSVSREKKESFPLTVTSAQKNPTAFYLCASSSARTLNQPQHFGDGTRLSIL.

This clonotype appeared a single time. The chain carries TRBV19 and TRBJ1-5; a weak D match, TRBD1 (5 bases). The germline V gene has CDR1 LNHDA and CDR2 SQIVND (reference sequence). The CDR3 is made up of 16 amino acids. V was pared by 8 bases and J by 5 bases, with 22 bases between. This CDR3 is CASQPLKAGPDQPQHF. CDR3 DNA: TGTGCCAGTCAGCCCTTAAAAGCAGGGCCGGATCAGCCCCAGCATTTT.

This clonotype turned up a few times. The gene calls are TRBV2 and TRBJ1-2; a weak D match, TRBD1 (5 bases). Germline V gives CDR1 SNHLY, CDR2 FYNNEI. The CDR3 sequence is 13 residues long. V shed 7 bases and J shed 5 bases, with 14 bases lying between them. This CDR3 is CASMGRIPYGYTF. CDR3 DNA sequence: TGTGCCAGCATGGGACGGATACCGTATGGCTACACCTTC. Supplemented by reference TRBV2 and TRBJ1-2, the full variable domain reads EPEVTQTPSHQVTQMGQEVILRCVPISNHLYFYWYRQILGQKVEFLVSFYNNEISEKSEIFDDQFSVERPDGSNFTLKIRSTKLEDSAMYFCASMGRIPYGYTFGSGTRLTVV.

Many counts were recorded for this clonotype. CDR3 sequence (DNA): TGTGCCAGCAACGAACGGTACAATGAGCAGTTCTTC. Amino acid sequence: CASNERYNEQFF. The chain employs TRBV12-3 or TRBV12-4 and TRBJ2-1, with D hard to call. The CDR3 is 12 residues long. V lost 7 bases to trimming and J lost 4 bases, with 8 bases between them.

The chain has TRBV29-1 and TRBJ1-2; no firm D call. The length of the CDR3 is 14 residues. V shed 6 bases and J shed 0 bases, with 14 bases lying between them. CDR1 is SQVTM, CDR2 ANQGSEA, per germline. CDR3 loop: CSVAPVGTNYGYTF. The CDR3, as DNA: TGCAGCGTAGCCCCCGTTGGTACTAACTATGGCTACACCTTC.

The chain couples TRBV7-8 to TRBJ2-3; a weak D match, TRBD2 (6 bases). The V gene lost 2 bases and the J gene lost 4 bases, with 22 bases spanning the gap. Per germline, CDR1 SGHVS and CDR2 FQNEAQ. The CDR3 is 18 amino acids. CDR3 protein: CASSLYPRIGGNPDTQYF. In nucleotides, the CDR3 is TGTGCCAGCAGCTTATATCCCCGTATTGGGGGGAACCCAGATACGCAGTATTTT.

In this sample, this clonotype turned up a few times. The chain uses TRBV29-1 and TRBJ1-4; D is ambiguous. This CDR3 region has 14 residues. V gave up 0 bases and J gave up 6 bases, with 11 bases separating them. Germline CDR1 reads SQVTM; CDR2 reads ANQGSEA. The CDR3 sequence is CSVEDSGRDEKLFF. CDR3 coding DNA: TGCAGCGTTGAAGATTCCGGGAGGGATGAAAAACTGTTTTTT.

J is TRBJ2-1 and V is TRBV6-1, with D unresolved. Trimming removed 1 base from V and 12 bases from J, with 7 bases in between. This CDR3 is built from 11 residues. The germline V gene has CDR1 MNHNS and CDR2 SASEGT. CDR3 sequence: CASSEGLRQFF. The CDR3 DNA follows: TGTGCCAGCAGTGAAGGGTTACGGCAGTTCTTC.

This clonotype was detected only a few times. The rearrangement links TRBV7-6 to TRBJ2-7; 11 bases line up with TRBD2. The J segment lost 4 bases and the V segment lost 2 bases, leaving 4 bases of the junction unmatched. This CDR3 has 15 amino acids. CDR1 SGHVS and CDR2 FNYEAQ come from the germline V gene. The DNA of the CDR3 is TGTGCCAGCAGCTTAACTTCTAGCGGGGGGTACGAGCAGTACTTC. Translated, it gives CASSLTSSGGYEQYF. The whole variable domain, remainder taken from reference TRBV7-6 and TRBJ2-7, is GAGVSQSPRYKVTKRGQDVALRCDPISGHVSLYWYRQALGQGPEFLTYFNYEAQQDKSGLPNDRFSAERPEGSISTLTIQRTEQRDSAMYRCASSLTSSGGYEQYFGPGTRLTVT.

This clonotype was observed at least ten times. V and J are TRBV7-2 and TRBJ2-7; tentative D call: TRBD2 (5 bases). V lost 3 bases and J 0 bases, leaving 12 bases between the germline ends. Germline V gives CDR1 SGHTA, CDR2 FQGNSA. The CDR3 has 15 residues. CDR3 in DNA: TGTGCCAGCAGCTTTATCCGGGAAAGCTCCTACGAGCAGTACTTC. Amino acids: CASSFIRESSYEQYF.

The chain uses TRBV10-3 and TRBJ2-1; D gene unclear. Trimming pared 3 bases from V and 0 bases from J, leaving 18 bases between. The CDR3 consists of 18 residues. Per germline, CDR1 ENHRY and CDR2 SYGVKD. The CDR3 loop reads CAISDRGLGRSSYNEQFF. CDR3 coding DNA: TGTGCCATCAGTGACCGCGGCCTCGGGCGGAGCTCCTACAATGAGCAGTTCTTC.

This clonotype showed up just a few times. V usage is TRBV11-2 and J usage is TRBJ2-3, with 8 bases lining up with TRBD2. The CDR3 is made up of 15 amino acids. CDR1 and CDR2 from the germline V gene are SGHAT and FQNNGV. Unmatched junction bases numbered 3, after V lost 2 bases and J lost 2 bases. CDR3 loop: CASSLRGGFTDTQYF. CDR3 bases: TGTGCCAGCAGCTTACGGGGGGGCTTCACAGATACGCAGTATTTT. Complete variable domain (other parts from reference TRBV11-2 and TRBJ2-3): EAGVAQSPRYKIIEKRQSVAFWCNPISGHATLYWYQQILGQGPKLLIQFQNNGVVDDSQLPKDRFSAERLKGVDSTLKIQPAKLEDSAVYLCASSLRGGFTDTQYFGPGTRLTVL.

This chain uses TRBV28 with TRBJ1-1, with D possibly being TRBD1 (5 bases). This CDR3 region has 17 residues. From germline, CDR1 is MDHEN and CDR2 SYDVKM. Trimming stripped 0 bases from V and 1 base from J, with 15 bases between. This CDR3 is CASSLWGGKRQNTEAFF. In DNA, the CDR3 is TGTGCCAGCAGTTTATGGGGGGGGAAGCGGCAGAACACTGAAGCTTTCTTT.

The chain combines TRBV18 with TRBJ2-2; D is perhaps TRBD2 (5 bases). The CDR3 runs to 15 residues. The V gene's germline CDR1 is KGHSH and CDR2 LQKENI. V lost 1 base and J lost 4, with 10 bases in between. The CDR3 DNA reads as TGTGCCAGCTCACCACAGGGAGTATCCACCGGGGAGCTGTTTTTT. Residues: CASSPQGVSTGELFF.

This chain connects TRBV7-6 to TRBJ2-1; 8 bases are a match to TRBD2. The CDR3 has 13 amino acids. CDR1 SGHVS and CDR2 FNYEAQ come from the germline V gene. J was trimmed by 7 bases and V by 1 base; bases with no gene match: 0. This chain's CDR3 is CASSLGGRNEQFF. Written as DNA, the CDR3 is TGTGCCAGCAGCTTAGGCGGGAGGAATGAGCAGTTCTTC.

The sample holds many counts of this clonotype. This chain connects TRBV7-2 to TRBJ1-6, with 8 bases identical to TRBD1. This CDR3 is 14 amino acids long. Losses at the gene ends were 6 bases for V and 9 bases for J; bases not matched to a gene: 7. Germline CDR1 reads SGHTA; CDR2 reads FQGNSA. CDR3 protein: CASRQQGVGSPLHF. The CDR3 DNA sequence: TGTGCCAGCAGGCAACAGGGGGTCGGTTCACCCCTCCACTTT. Looking up the rest from reference TRBV7-2 and TRBJ1-6 gives the full variable domain: GAGVSQSPSNKVTEKGKDVELRCDPISGHTALYWYRQSLGQGLEFLIYFQGNSAPDKSGLPSDRFSAERTGGSVSTLTIQRTQQEDSAVYLCASRQQGVGSPLHFGNGTRLTVT.

The chain recombines TRBV7-6 with TRBJ2-2; D remains ambiguous. This CDR3 comprises 15 residues. Germline V gene sequence: CDR1 SGHVS, CDR2 FNYEAQ. V lost 0 bases to trimming and J lost 6 bases, with 11 bases between them. The CDR3 sequence is CASSLASISPGELFF. CDR3 nucleotides: TGTGCCAGCAGCTTAGCGTCAATCTCCCCCGGGGAGCTGTTTTTT.

J is TRBJ2-7 and V is TRBV28; 9 nucleotides match TRBD2. Looked up from germline, CDR1 is MDHEN and CDR2 is SYDVKM. The J segment lost 1 base and the V segment lost 3 bases, leaving 1 base of the junction unmatched. There are 14 residues in the CDR3. The chain's CDR3 is CASSFLAGSYEQYF. CDR3 coding DNA: TGTGCCAGCAGTTTTCTAGCGGGATCCTACGAGCAGTACTTC. The full variable domain, rest sourced from reference TRBV28 and TRBJ2-7, is DVKVTQSSRYLVKRTGEKVFLECVQDMDHENMFWYRQDPGLGLRLIYFSYDVKMKEKGDIPEGYSVSREKKERFSLILESASTNQTSMYLCASSFLAGSYEQYFGPGTRLTVT.

This clonotype appeared a few times. The V and J genes are TRBV19 and TRBJ1-5; D is ambiguous. Looked up from germline, CDR1 is LNHDA and CDR2 is SQIVND (reference sequence). Trimming shortened V by 1 base and J by 3 bases, and 10 bases separated the two germline ends. The CDR3 is 15 amino acids. CDR3 DNA: TGTGCCAGTAGTATAGGCGACGGATTCAATCAGCCCCAGCATTTT. Translated: CASSIGDGFNQPQHF.

Ten or more counts support this clonotype. The chain links TRBV7-8 to TRBJ1-1; the match to TRBD1 covers 10 bases. This CDR3 region has 15 residues. Germline values: CDR1 SGHVS, CDR2 FQNEAQ. The trim removed 3 bases at V and 4 bases at J, leaving 5 bases unmatched. The CDR3 DNA reads TGTGCCAGCAGCTTGGGACAGGGGCTGAGCACTGAAGCTTTCTTT. This translates into CASSLGQGLSTEAFF.

The chain employs TRBV19 and TRBJ2-1, with 9 bases that match TRBD2. Germline V gene sequence: CDR1 LNHDA, CDR2 SQIVND (reference sequence). V lost 5 bases, J lost 0 bases, and 5 bases stayed unmatched. The CDR3 spans 16 residues. DNA for the CDR3: TGTGCCAGTAGTGCGACTAGCGGAGACTCCTACAATGAGCAGTTCTTC. Its protein product is CASSATSGDSYNEQFF.

The rearrangement joins TRBV7-4 to TRBJ1-5; possible D gene TRBD1, 5 bases. The ends were cut back, 5 bases at V and 0 bases at J, with 20 bases in the middle. This CDR3 is built from 18 residues. Germline-derived CDR1 and CDR2 are SGHVT and SQSDAQ. The CDR3 loop reads CASSPGQGTVSSNQPQHF. Here the CDR3 DNA reads TGTGCCAGCAGCCCGGGCCAGGGAACCGTCTCTAGCAATCAGCCCCAGCATTTT.